This T cell receptor beta chain derives from a study of beta chain features in type 1 diabetes. Regarding the study as a whole: Type 1 diabetes patients showed a moderate but significant shortening of TCRB CDR3s in all four CD4+ subsets. Fewer junction insertions and more nucleotide deletions appeared in type 1 diabetes patients. Within the patient group, naive, central memory and Treg TCRB repertoires appeared more similar to each other than within healthy donors.

CD4+ naive, central memory, regulatory and stem cell-like memory cells were sorted via CD45RO/CCR7/CD25/CD127/CD95/CD27. Isolated RNA was reverse transcribed in full, so expressed TCRB transcripts were sequenced. The method was immunoSEQ multiplex PCR; TCRdb's version includes in-frame clones alone and lacks a portion of them. The table records around 710,000 clones, roughly 12% of them present only once. This CDR3 is 16 amino acids long. The trim removed 4 bases at V and 2 bases at J, leaving 11 bases unmatched. The V gene's germline CDR1 is LGHNA and CDR2 YNFKEQ. This clone was counted only a few times. Its antigen is as yet unknown.

This clonotype was sampled from a man aged 25-45 years with type 1 diabetes. V is TRBV4-2 and J is TRBJ2-7; 7 bases agree with TRBD2. The sequencing input was naive CD4+ T cells from blood. The CDR3 sequence: CASSPSGLAVTYEQYF. As DNA, the CDR3 is TGTGCCAGCAGCCCATCCGGGCTAGCGGTTACCTACGAGCAGTACTTC.